Below, 21 T cell receptor beta chains from the same sample are listed, as sequenced in a study of a mutant IDH1 vaccine in newly diagnosed glioma. Time point given: baseline, week 1 (first vaccination visit). Indicated treatment: pre-vaccination baseline after standard-of-care therapy. Sequenced by immunoSEQ multiplex PCR; TCRdb stores in-frame clones only, minus some. The data hold about 100,000 clones, with around four fifths observed a single time. The sample here was PBMCs, taken from a glioma patient treated with radiotherapy, temozolomide or both. The receptors here all came from a middle-aged man with glioma.

A few counts support this clone. The chain employs TRBV19 and TRBJ1-5, with a tentative D call TRBD1 (6 bases). Germline assignment: CDR1 LNHDA and CDR2 SQIVND (reference sequence). With 4 bases removed from V and 2 bases from J, the gap between germline ends came to 21 bases. The CDR3 consists of 18 residues. The CDR3: CASSKASNTGSGNQPQHF. The CDR3 DNA sequence: TGTGCCAGTAGTAAAGCAAGCAATACAGGGTCTGGCAATCAGCCCCAGCATTTT.

V is TRBV4-3 and J is TRBJ2-2; D remains ambiguous. The CDR3 length is 12 residues. Germline CDR1 reads LGHNA; CDR2 reads YSLEER. V was trimmed by 2 bases and J by 4 bases, leaving 2 bases between them. The CDR3: CASSQLTGELFF. CDR3 nucleotides: TGCGCCAGCAGCCAACTCACCGGGGAGCTGTTTTTT.

This clone showed up just once. The chain combines TRBV4-3 with TRBJ2-7; 8 nucleotides line up with TRBD2. V was pared by 0 bases and J by 0 bases, with 4 bases of the junction left unmatched. CDR3 size: 16 residues. CDR1 and CDR2 from the germline V gene are LGHNA and YSLEER. This CDR3 is CASSQDRRGASYEQYF. In nucleotides, the CDR3 is TGCGCCAGCAGCCAAGATCGGCGGGGGGCCTCCTACGAGCAGTACTTC.

The chain recombines TRBV28 with TRBJ1-5; TRBD1 is a possible D gene (5 bases). Germline V gives CDR1 MDHEN, CDR2 SYDVKM. CDR3 length: 13 amino acids. V was trimmed by 8 bases and J by 5 bases, leaving 13 bases between them. This CDR3 is CASSTALDQPQHF. CDR3 DNA sequence: TGTGCCAGCTCGACAGCGTTAGATCAGCCCCAGCATTTT.

In this sample, this clone turned up a few times. This chain uses TRBV7-6 with TRBJ2-3; D is possibly TRBD2 (5 bases). Germline CDR1 reads SGHVS; CDR2 reads FNYEAQ. This CDR3 has 16 residues. V lost 1 base, J lost 3 bases, and 14 bases lay in between. CDR3 sequence reads: CASSLGAGGETDTQYF. DNA of the CDR3: TGTGCCAGCAGCTTAGGTGCTGGAGGAGAAACAGATACGCAGTATTTT.

The chain recombines TRBV5-5 with TRBJ2-5; TRBD2 matches at 8 bases. CDR3 length: 16 residues. Per germline, CDR1 SGHKS and CDR2 YYEKEE (reference sequence). Trimming cost V 0 bases and J 5 bases; bases outside gene matches: 9. The CDR3 spells CASSLAGRGGTETQYF. The CDR3, as DNA: TGTGCCAGCAGCTTGGCCGGACGGGGGGGCACGGAGACCCAGTACTTC.

This clone was detected a few times. The chain has TRBV6-5 and TRBJ2-7; the D gene is possibly TRBD1 (5 bases). V lost 8 bases and J 2 bases, leaving 10 bases between the germline ends. The length of the CDR3 is 12 residues. CDR1 and CDR2 from the germline V gene are MNHEY and SVGAGI. CDR3 protein: CASADTAYEQYF. CDR3 bases: TGTGCCAGCGCGGACACCGCCTACGAGCAGTACTTC.

The chain is built from TRBV27 and TRBJ2-7, with TRBD1 as a possible D gene (5 bases). V was trimmed by 0 bases and J by 6 bases, leaving 12 bases between them. Germline CDR1 MNHEY, CDR2 SMNVEV (reference sequence). The CDR3 totals 14 residues. The DNA of the CDR3 is TGTGCCAGCAGTTTATCCCTAAGGGGTGGCGAGCAGTACTTC. Its translation is CASSLSLRGGEQYF.

The J gene is TRBJ2-5, the V gene TRBV6-5; 10 nucleotides line up with TRBD2. J gave up 2 bases and V 4 bases, and 4 bases lay outside the gene matches. CDR3 length equals 15 residues. Germline CDR1 reads MNHEY; CDR2 reads SVGAGI. The DNA for the CDR3 is TGTGCCAGCAGTTCTACTAGCGGGATTCAAGAGACCCAGTACTTC. Residues: CASSSTSGIQETQYF.

The chain recombines TRBV5-5 with TRBJ2-3; TRBD1 matches at 9 bases. Per the germline V gene, CDR1 is SGHKS and CDR2 is YYEKEE (reference sequence). V shed 5 bases and J 4 bases; nucleotides not matched to a gene: 8. The CDR3 spans 15 residues. CDR3 sequence reads: CASRLGQGLPDTQYF. Written as DNA, the CDR3 is TGTGCCAGCAGACTAGGACAGGGGTTGCCAGATACGCAGTATTTT.

The gene calls are TRBV7-9 and TRBJ2-5, with D unresolved. Germline CDR1 and CDR2: SEHNR and FQNEAQ (reference sequence). The length of the CDR3 is 15 residues. Between the trimmed V and J ends, which lost 8 bases and 8 bases, there was a span of 24 bases. The CDR3 sequence is CASDLPQNQDDTQYF. The CDR3 bases are TGTGCCAGCGACCTACCACAGAATCAAGATGATACCCAGTACTTC.

This chain connects TRBV6-1 to TRBJ1-6; 7 nucleotides align to TRBD1. With V trimmed by 3 bases and J by 7 bases, 3 bases remained unmatched. Germline V gene lookup returns CDR1 MNHNS and CDR2 SASEGT. The CDR3 extends over 14 amino acids. The CDR3 region is CASSDRQGNSPLHF. The CDR3 DNA follows: TGTGCCAGCAGTGATCGACAGGGAAATTCACCCCTCCACTTT.

There are many counts of this clone. The CDR3 protein is CASSLDYRDGSYTF. The CDR3 DNA sequence: TGTGCCAGCAGTTTAGACTACAGGGACGGAAGCTACACCTTC. The chain combines TRBV27 with TRBJ1-2, with D tentatively TRBD1 (6 bases). V lost 2 bases and J lost 9, with 16 bases in between. The CDR3 loop spans 14 amino acids. In germline, CDR1 is MNHEY, CDR2 SMNVEV (reference sequence).

This chain joins TRBV28 and TRBJ2-7; D gene unclear. The V end lost 3 bases, the J end lost 0 bases, and 12 bases lay between the germline ends. The CDR3 has 15 residues. Germline lookup yields CDR1 MDHEN and CDR2 SYDVKM. As DNA, the CDR3 is TGTGCCAGCAGTTTGGATGGCCCCAGCTCCTACGAGCAGTACTTC. It encodes CASSLDGPSSYEQYF. The variable domain in full, completed from reference TRBV28 and TRBJ2-7, reads DVKVTQSSRYLVKRTGEKVFLECVQDMDHENMFWYRQDPGLGLRLIYFSYDVKMKEKGDIPEGYSVSREKKERFSLILESASTNQTSMYLCASSLDGPSSYEQYFGPGTRLTVT.

This clone was counted only a few times. The chain uses TRBV7-9 and TRBJ2-2, with 11 bases aligning to TRBD1. There are 17 residues in the CDR3. V shed 5 bases and J 4 bases; nucleotides not matched to a gene: 9. The germline V gene has CDR1 SEHNR and CDR2 FQNEAQ (reference sequence). CDR3 nucleotide sequence: TGTGCCAGCAGCCCCACCCGGGACAGGGGGAGCACCGGGGAGCTGTTTTTT. Amino acid sequence: CASSPTRDRGSTGELFF.

The V call is TRBV2, the J call TRBJ1-1; D not resolved. The germline CDR1 and CDR2 sequences are SNHLY and FYNNEI. The CDR3 is 13 residues long. The germline V and J ends were trimmed by 4 bases and 1 base, with 7 bases remaining between them. CDR3 sequence (DNA): TGTGCCAGCAGTGTCGAGGGGAACACTGAAGCTTTCTTT. Translation gives CASSVEGNTEAFF.

This chain joins TRBV7-9 and TRBJ2-2; TRBD1 is a possible D gene (5 bases). The V gene's germline CDR1 is SEHNR and CDR2 FQNEAQ (reference sequence). V dropped 0 bases and J dropped 2 bases, with 16 bases sitting between them. The CDR3 loop spans 18 amino acids. For the CDR3, the DNA is TGTGCCAGCAGCTTAGCCCCTAAGGCAGGGATAAACACCGGGGAGCTGTTTTTT. This gives the protein CASSLAPKAGINTGELFF.

Only one count was recorded for this clone. The J gene is TRBJ2-2, the V gene TRBV11-2; 8 nucleotides agree with TRBD1. This CDR3 has 16 amino acids. Germline loops: CDR1 SGHAT, CDR2 FQNNGV. V gave up 5 bases and J gave up 4 bases; unmatched junction bases: 9. DNA for the CDR3: TGTGCCAGCAGCGCGACAGGGGCGAGTGGCACCGGGGAGCTGTTTTTT. Protein: CASSATGASGTGELFF. The full variable domain, rest sourced from reference TRBV11-2 and TRBJ2-2, is EAGVAQSPRYKIIEKRQSVAFWCNPISGHATLYWYQQILGQGPKLLIQFQNNGVVDDSQLPKDRFSAERLKGVDSTLKIQPAKLEDSAVYLCASSATGASGTGELFFGEGSRLTVL.

The J gene is TRBJ1-1, the V gene TRBV2; D is unresolved. Trimming removed 3 bases from V and 2 bases from J, with 10 bases in between. CDR1 is SNHLY, CDR2 FYNNEI, per germline. The CDR3 spans 14 residues. DNA of the CDR3: TGTGCCAGCAGTGACGCAGGCGCAAACACTGAAGCTTTCTTT. Amino acid sequence: CASSDAGANTEAFF. The whole variable domain, filled in from reference TRBV2 and TRBJ1-1, reads EPEVTQTPSHQVTQMGQEVILRCVPISNHLYFYWYRQILGQKVEFLVSFYNNEISEKSEIFDDQFSVERPDGSNFTLKIRSTKLEDSAMYFCASSDAGANTEAFFGQGTRLTVV.

The chain links TRBV29-1 to TRBJ2-1, with D possibly matching TRBD2 (5 bases). CDR1 is SQVTM, CDR2 ANQGSEA, per germline. This CDR3 region has 15 residues. Trimming shortened V by 6 bases and J by 5 bases, and 20 bases separated the two germline ends. CDR3: CSVLRAEPRNNEQFF. The CDR3 coding sequence is TGCAGCGTCCTACGAGCGGAGCCGAGGAACAATGAGCAGTTCTTC.

The chain is built from TRBV4-3 and TRBJ2-5, with 12 bases lining up with TRBD1. V dropped 1 base and J dropped 6; count of bases not matched to a gene: 6. Germline lookup yields CDR1 LGHNA and CDR2 YSLEER. The CDR3 loop spans 16 amino acids. CDR3 residues: CASSQAWDRGRQTQYF. The CDR3 bases are TGCGCCAGCAGCCAAGCATGGGACAGGGGGCGACAGACCCAGTACTTC.